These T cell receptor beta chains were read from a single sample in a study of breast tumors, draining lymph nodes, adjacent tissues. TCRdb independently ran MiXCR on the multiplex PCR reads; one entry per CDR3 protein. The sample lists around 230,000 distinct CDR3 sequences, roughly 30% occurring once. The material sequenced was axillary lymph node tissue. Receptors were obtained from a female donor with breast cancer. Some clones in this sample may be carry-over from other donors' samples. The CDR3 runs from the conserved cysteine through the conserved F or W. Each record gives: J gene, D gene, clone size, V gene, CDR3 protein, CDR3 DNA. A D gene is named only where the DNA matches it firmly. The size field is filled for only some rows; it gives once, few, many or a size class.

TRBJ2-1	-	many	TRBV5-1	CASATLYNEQFF	TGCGCCAGCGCGACCCTCTACAATGAGCAGTTCTTC
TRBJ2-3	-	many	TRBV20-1	CSARPTMTDTQYF	TGCAGTGCTAGGCCTACGATGACAGATACGCAGTATTTT
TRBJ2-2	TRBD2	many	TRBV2	CASRRLAGGGGGELFF	TGTGCCAGCAGGAGACTAGCGGGAGGTGGTGGCGGGGAGCTGTTTTTT
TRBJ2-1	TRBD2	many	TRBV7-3	CASNATSGKYNEQFF	TGTGCCAGCAACGCGACTAGCGGGAAATACAATGAGCAGTTCTTC
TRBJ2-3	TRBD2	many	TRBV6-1	CASSRTSGRGADTQYF	TGTGCCAGCAGTCGGACTAGCGGGAGAGGGGCAGATACGCAGTATTTT
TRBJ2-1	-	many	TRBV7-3	CASSLTRTLSYNEQFF	TGTGCCAGCAGCTTAACGAGGACTCTCTCCTACAATGAGCAGTTCTTC
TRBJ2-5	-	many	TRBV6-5	CASSHRLAETQYF	TGTGCCAGCAGTCATCGGCTAGCGGAGACCCAGTACTTC
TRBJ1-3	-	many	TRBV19	CASSDGLFSGNTIYF	TGTGCCAGTAGCGATGGACTGTTCTCTGGAAACACCATATATTTT
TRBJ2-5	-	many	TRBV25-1	CASSEFNRDQETQYF	TGTGCCAGCAGTGAATTCAACAGGGACCAAGAGACCCAGTACTTC
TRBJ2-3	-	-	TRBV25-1	CASSAWADSRPDTQYF	TGTGCCAGCAGTGCCTGGGCGGATTCTCGACCAGATACGCAGTATTTT
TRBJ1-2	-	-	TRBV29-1	CSVGGSGGYTF	TGCAGCGTTGGGGGGTCGGGTGGCTACACCTTC
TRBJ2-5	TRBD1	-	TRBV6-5	CASRNRGSRVETQYF	TGTGCCAGCAGAAACAGGGGAAGTCGAGTAGAGACCCAGTACTTC
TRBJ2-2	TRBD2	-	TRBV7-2	CASSLLGTSGYTGELFF	TGTGCCAGCAGCTTATTAGGGACTAGCGGGTACACCGGGGAGCTGTTTTTT
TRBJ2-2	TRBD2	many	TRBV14	CASSRVAGGTGELFF	TGTGCCAGCAGCCGCGTAGCGGGAGGCACCGGGGAGCTGTTTTTT
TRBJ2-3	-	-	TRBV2	CASSAPTDFTDTQYF	TGTGCCAGCAGTGCTCCCACAGACTTCACAGATACGCAGTATTTT
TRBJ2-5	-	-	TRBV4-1	CASGYPRSGWETQYF	TGCGCCAGCGGCTATCCCCGGTCTGGATGGGAGACCCAGTACTTC